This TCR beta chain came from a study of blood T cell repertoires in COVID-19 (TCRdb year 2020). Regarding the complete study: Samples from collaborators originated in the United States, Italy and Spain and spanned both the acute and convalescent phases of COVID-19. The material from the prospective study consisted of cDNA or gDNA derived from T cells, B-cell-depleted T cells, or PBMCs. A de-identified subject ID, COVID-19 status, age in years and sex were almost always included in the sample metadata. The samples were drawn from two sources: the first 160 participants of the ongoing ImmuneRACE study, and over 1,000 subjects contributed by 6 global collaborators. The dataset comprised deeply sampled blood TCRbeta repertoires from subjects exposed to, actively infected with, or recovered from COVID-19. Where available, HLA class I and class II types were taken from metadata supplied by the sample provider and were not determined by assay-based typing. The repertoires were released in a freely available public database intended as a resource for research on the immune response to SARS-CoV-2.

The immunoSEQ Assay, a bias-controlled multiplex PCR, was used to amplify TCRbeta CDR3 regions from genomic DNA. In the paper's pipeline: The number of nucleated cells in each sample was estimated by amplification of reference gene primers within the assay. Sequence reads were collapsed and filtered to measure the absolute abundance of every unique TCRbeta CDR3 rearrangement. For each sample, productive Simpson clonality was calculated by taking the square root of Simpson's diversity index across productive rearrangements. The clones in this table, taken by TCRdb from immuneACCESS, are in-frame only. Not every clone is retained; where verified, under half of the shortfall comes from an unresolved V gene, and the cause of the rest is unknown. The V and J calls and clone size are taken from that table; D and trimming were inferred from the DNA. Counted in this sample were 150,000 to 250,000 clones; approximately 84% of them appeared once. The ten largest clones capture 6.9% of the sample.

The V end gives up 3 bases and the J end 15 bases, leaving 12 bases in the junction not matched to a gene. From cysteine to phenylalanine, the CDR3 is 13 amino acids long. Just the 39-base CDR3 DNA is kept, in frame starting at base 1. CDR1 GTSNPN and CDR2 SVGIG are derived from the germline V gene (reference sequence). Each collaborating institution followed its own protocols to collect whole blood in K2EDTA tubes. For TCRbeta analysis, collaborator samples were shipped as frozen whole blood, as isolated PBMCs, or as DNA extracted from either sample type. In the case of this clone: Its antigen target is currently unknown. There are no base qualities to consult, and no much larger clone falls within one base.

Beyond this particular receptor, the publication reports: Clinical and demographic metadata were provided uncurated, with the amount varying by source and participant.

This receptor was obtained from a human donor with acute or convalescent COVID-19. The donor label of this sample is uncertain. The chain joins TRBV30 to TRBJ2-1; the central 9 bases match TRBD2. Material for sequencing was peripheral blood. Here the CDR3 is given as CAWSSFSGSLRFF. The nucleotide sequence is TGTGCCTGGAGCTCATTTAGCGGGAGTCTGAGGTTCTTC.